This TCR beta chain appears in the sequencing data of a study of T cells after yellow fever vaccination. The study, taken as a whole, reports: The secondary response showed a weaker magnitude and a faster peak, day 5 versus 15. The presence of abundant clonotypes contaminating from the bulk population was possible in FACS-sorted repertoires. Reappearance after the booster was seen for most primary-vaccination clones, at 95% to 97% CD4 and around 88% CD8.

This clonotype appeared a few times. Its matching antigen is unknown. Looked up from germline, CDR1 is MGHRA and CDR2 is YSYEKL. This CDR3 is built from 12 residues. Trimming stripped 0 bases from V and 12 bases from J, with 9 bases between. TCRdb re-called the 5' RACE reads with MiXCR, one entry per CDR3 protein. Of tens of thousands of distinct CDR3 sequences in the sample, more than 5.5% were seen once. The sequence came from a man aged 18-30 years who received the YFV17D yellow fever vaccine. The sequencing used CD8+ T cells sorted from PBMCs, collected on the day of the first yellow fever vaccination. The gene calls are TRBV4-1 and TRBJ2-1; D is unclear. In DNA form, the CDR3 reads TGCGCCAGCAGCCAAGATAATCGCGGGCAGTTCTTC. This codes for CASSQDNRGQFF.